Below are 29 T cell receptor beta chains sequenced from a single sample in a study of blood T cell repertoires in COVID-19. This table comes from immunoSEQ multiplex PCR, and its TCRdb copy is limited to in-frame clones, with some not included. This table has 55,000 to 75,000 clones, about 80% appearing once. Sequencing was performed on peripheral blood. These receptors came from a man at least 80 years old with COVID-19, enrolled during active disease.

The chain joins TRBV11-3 to TRBJ2-7, with 13 bases aligning to TRBD2. CDR1 SGHNT and CDR2 YENEEA come from the germline V gene. CDR3 length: 15 amino acids. V lost 5 bases to trimming and J lost 2 bases; unmatched junction nucleotides: 3. CDR3 sequence: CASSIGLAGAYEQYV. In DNA, the CDR3 is TGTGCCAGCAGCATCGGACTAGCGGGGGCCTACGAGCAGTACGTC.

The chain is built from TRBV5-4 and TRBJ1-1, with 9 bases lining up with TRBD1. This CDR3 has 13 amino acids. The germline CDR1 and CDR2 sequences are SGHNT and YYREEE (reference sequence). V trimming: 5 bases; J trimming: 3 bases; junction bases outside the gene matches: 2. This CDR3 is CASSWDRDTEAFF. The CDR3, as DNA: TGTGCCAGCAGTTGGGACAGGGACACTGAAGCTTTCTTT.

The chain uses TRBV7-2 and TRBJ2-5; 9 nucleotides match TRBD2. The V gene's germline CDR1 is SGHTA and CDR2 FQGNSA. The CDR3 totals 15 residues. The ends lost 3 bases at V and 7 bases at J; junction bases unmatched: 9. The DNA for the CDR3 is TGTGCCAGCAGCTTCCCCTCGCGGGGGGGCGGGACCCAGTACTTC. It yields the protein CASSFPSRGGGTQYF.

This clone has only a few counts. The V gene is TRBV24-1, the J gene TRBJ2-1, with a possible D match to TRBD1 (6 bases). Trimming took off 4 bases at V and 0 bases at J, with 12 bases between the two ends. There are 16 residues in the CDR3. Germline-derived CDR1 and CDR2 are KGHDR and SFDVKD. The CDR3 nucleotides read TGTGCCACCAGTGACCCCACAGGGCCCTCCTACAATGAGCAGTTCTTC. This translates into CATSDPTGPSYNEQFF.

The chain combines TRBV9 with TRBJ2-5; D is possibly TRBD1 (5 bases). The V end was cut by 4 bases, the J end by 3 bases, with 13 bases between. The length of the CDR3 is 14 residues. Germline CDR1 and CDR2: SGDLS and YYNGEE. The DNA for the CDR3 is TGTGCCAGCAGCCTCCAGGGCCCAGAAGAGACCCAGTACTTC. It yields the protein CASSLQGPEETQYF.

The V gene is TRBV12-3 or TRBV12-4, the J gene TRBJ1-1; D ambiguous. This CDR3 region has 11 residues. V was clipped by 8 bases and J by 4 bases, with 8 bases between them. DNA for the CDR3: TGTGCCAGCGGGAGACGCACTGAAGCTTTCTTT. As protein: CASGRRTEAFF.

This sequence joins TRBV19 and TRBJ1-5; D might be TRBD1 (5 bases). V shed 5 bases and J shed 0 bases, with 20 bases lying between them. CDR3 length equals 18 residues. Germline assignment: CDR1 LNHDA and CDR2 SQIVND (reference sequence). CDR3 loop: CASSPRPGGSYSNQPQHF. The CDR3 DNA reads TGTGCCAGTAGTCCCCGGCCCGGGGGTAGTTATAGCAATCAGCCCCAGCATTTT.

V and J are TRBV5-1 and TRBJ1-1; 8 bases are a match to TRBD1. The length of the CDR3 is 13 residues. J gave up 1 base and V 6 bases, and 2 bases lay outside the gene matches. Germline-derived CDR1 and CDR2 are SGHRS and YFSETQ. CDR3 sequence (DNA): TGCGCCAGCAACGACAGGGGGAACACTGAAGCTTTCTTT. Residues: CASNDRGNTEAFF.

The chain combines TRBV3-1 (or the pseudogene TRBV3-2) with TRBJ1-3; 7 positions match TRBD1. The CDR3 has 16 amino acids. J lost 2 bases, V lost 4 bases, and 8 bases had no gene match. Germline V CDR1 and CDR2: LGHDT, YNNKEL (reference sequence). The CDR3 DNA sequence: TGTGCCAGCAGCCCCCGGGGCACAGGGGCTGGAAACACCATATATTTT. This codes for CASSPRGTGAGNTIYF.

The rearrangement uses TRBV15 and TRBJ1-1; D call uncertain. V was cut by 0 bases and J by 1 base, with 6 bases left in between. Per germline, CDR1 LNHNV and CDR2 YYDKDF (reference sequence). The CDR3 sequence is 14 residues long. The CDR3 is CATSRDPGNTEAFF. CDR3 nucleotides: TGTGCCACCAGCAGAGATCCGGGGAACACTGAAGCTTTCTTT.

The chain combines TRBV5-4 with TRBJ1-1, with D hard to call. V gave up 0 bases and J gave up 8 bases, with 14 bases separating them. Per germline, CDR1 SGHNT and CDR2 YYREEE (reference sequence). CDR3 length: 14 amino acids. The CDR3 DNA reads as TGTGCCAGCAGCTTGGTGGGAGGGCAGTCCGAAGCTTTCTTT. This sequence encodes CASSLVGGQSEAFF.

The gene calls are TRBV10-3 and TRBJ2-2; D perhaps matches TRBD2 (7 bases). Germline V gene lookup returns CDR1 ENHRY and CDR2 SYGVKD. Trimming stripped 0 bases from V and 2 bases from J, with 10 bases between. The CDR3 is 16 residues long. The CDR3 DNA reads TGTGCCATCAGTGAGTCGGGGGGGGCCAACACCGGGGAGCTGTTTTTT. As protein: CAISESGGANTGELFF.

The gene calls are TRBV2 and TRBJ1-1, with no clear D. The CDR3 totals 13 residues. The germline gives CDR1 SNHLY, CDR2 FYNNEI. Trimming took 6 bases from V and 1 from J, leaving 9 bases between them. CDR3: CASSPGRNTEAFF. The CDR3 nucleotides are TGTGCCAGCAGCCCTGGGCGGAACACTGAAGCTTTCTTT.

V usage is TRBV7-8 and J usage is TRBJ1-1; possibly TRBD1 for D (5 bases). CDR1 is SGHVS, CDR2 FQNEAQ, per germline. There are 14 residues in the CDR3. V was shortened by 5 bases and J by 1 base, with 11 bases between the two germline ends. The CDR3 nucleotides read TGTGCCAGCAGCCTCCACGGACAGAACACTGAAGCTTTCTTT. It specifies CASSLHGQNTEAFF.

Only a few counts were recorded for this clone. The chain recombines TRBV4-1 with TRBJ2-1; possible D gene TRBD1, 7 bases. The CDR3 runs to 12 residues. Trimming took 5 bases from V and 9 from J, leaving 11 bases between them. Germline CDR1 and CDR2: MGHRA and YSYEKL. The CDR3 nucleotides are TGCGCCAGCAGCAGGGGGGACAGTGAGCAGTTCTTC. It codes for CASSRGDSEQFF.

The chain joins TRBV30 to TRBJ1-1, with 7 bases that match TRBD1. Looked up from germline, CDR1 is GTSNPN and CDR2 is SVGIG (reference sequence). This CDR3 has 14 amino acids. Trimming removed 5 bases from V and 2 bases from J; junction bases left unmatched: 8. The CDR3 region is CAWLRRGLNTEAFF. The CDR3 nucleotides are TGTGCCTGGCTGAGGAGGGGGCTTAACACTGAAGCTTTCTTT.

V usage is TRBV28 and J usage is TRBJ1-1; unclear D gene. The CDR3 sequence is 10 residues long. Germline-derived CDR1 and CDR2 are MDHEN and SYDVKM. The ends were cut back, 5 bases at V and 11 bases at J, with 9 bases in the middle. The CDR3 DNA reads TGTGCCAGCAGTGGCATGAGGGCTTTCTTT. Translating it yields CASSGMRAFF.

This clone appeared a single time. The chain is built from TRBV28 and TRBJ1-2; D not certain. Germline V gives CDR1 MDHEN, CDR2 SYDVKM. The V end was cut by 4 bases, the J end by 3 bases, with 12 bases between. The CDR3 is 14 amino acids. The CDR3: CASSSGGNDYGYTF. The DNA of the CDR3 is TGTGCCAGCAGTTCAGGAGGGAACGACTATGGCTACACCTTC.

The chain joins TRBV3-1 (or the pseudogene TRBV3-2) to TRBJ2-5; TRBD2 aligns across 9 bases. Trimming took 1 base from V and 2 from J; bases not matched to a gene: 5. The CDR3 covers 16 residues. The germline gives CDR1 LGHDT, CDR2 YNNKEL (reference sequence). CDR3 amino acids: CASSQGLGLAQETQYF. CDR3 in DNA: TGTGCCAGCAGCCAAGGGCTGGGACTAGCACAAGAGACCCAGTACTTC.

The chain links TRBV7-2 to TRBJ1-2; 9 bases align to TRBD1. V dropped 4 bases and J dropped 4; count of bases not matched to a gene: 4. The V gene's germline CDR1 is SGHTA and CDR2 FQGNSA. This CDR3 has 14 amino acids. CDR3 protein: CASSSTGGVYGYTF. In DNA form, the CDR3 reads TGTGCCAGCAGCTCCACAGGGGGCGTCTATGGCTACACCTTC. The complete variable domain, with remaining parts taken from reference TRBV7-2 and TRBJ1-2, reads GAGVSQSPSNKVTEKGKDVELRCDPISGHTALYWYRQSLGQGLEFLIYFQGNSAPDKSGLPSDRFSAERTGGSVSTLTIQRTQQEDSAVYLCASSSTGGVYGYTFGSGTRLTVV.

The chain uses TRBV29-1 and TRBJ2-5; D might be TRBD2 (6 bases). V gave up 0 bases and J gave up 3 bases, with 14 bases separating them. The germline V gene has CDR1 SQVTM and CDR2 ANQGSEA. This CDR3 is built from 15 residues. The CDR3 bases are TGCAGCGTTGAAGAAGGGAAGGGAGGCGAAGAGACCCAGTACTTC. Translating it yields CSVEEGKGGEETQYF.

This clone is medium-sized within its sample. This chain uses TRBV21-1 with TRBJ1-5; TRBD1, as called in the table, went unchecked against the DNA. TRBV21-1 is noted as a pseudogene. This CDR3 region has 18 residues. The CDR3 coding sequence is TGTGCCAGCAGCAATCATCCAGACACGACAGGGGGAAATCAGCCCCAGCATTTT. Translation: CASSNHPDTTGGNQPQHF.

J is TRBJ2-4 and V is TRBV30, with 10 bases matching TRBD2. V gave up 3 bases and J gave up 5 bases; unmatched junction bases: 7. The CDR3 spans 15 residues. The V gene's germline CDR1 is GTSNPN and CDR2 SVGIG (reference sequence). CDR3 sequence: CAWSALSGRQNIQYF. CDR3 nucleotide sequence: TGTGCCTGGAGCGCCCTTAGCGGGAGGCAAAACATTCAGTACTTC.

The genes are TRBV18 and TRBJ1-1; 11 bases match TRBD1. Germline-derived CDR1 and CDR2 are KGHSH and LQKENI. The CDR3 has 14 residues. Unmatched junction bases numbered 3, after V lost 6 bases and J lost 3 bases. CDR3 sequence (DNA): TGTGCCAGCTCCCAGGGACAGGGGGACACTGAAGCTTTCTTT. Its translation: CASSQGQGDTEAFF.

The chain combines TRBV5-4 with TRBJ1-2; 7 bases are shared with TRBD1. This CDR3 is 15 amino acids long. CDR1 and CDR2 (germline): SGHNT, YYREEE (reference sequence). With V trimmed by 3 bases and J by 4 bases, 9 bases remained unmatched. The CDR3 sequence is CASSSTLQGSYGYTF. Written as DNA, the CDR3 is TGTGCCAGCAGCTCAACCCTACAGGGGTCCTATGGCTACACCTTC.

This clone turned up a few times. This rearrangement joins TRBV7-8 to TRBJ1-2; TRBD1 might be the D (6 bases). The CDR3 length is 15 residues. Trimming removed 5 bases at V and 5 bases at J, with 18 bases between. Per germline, CDR1 SGHVS and CDR2 FQNEAQ. In nucleotides, the CDR3 is TGTGCCAGCAGCCCGTGGACAGCTAACATTTATGGCTACACCTTC. Its protein is CASSPWTANIYGYTF.

The rearrangement links TRBV27 to TRBJ1-2; 8 bases map to TRBD1. CDR1 MNHEY and CDR2 SMNVEV come from the germline V gene (reference sequence). Trimming cost V 5 bases and J 8 bases; bases outside gene matches: 10. CDR3 length: 14 residues. The CDR3 is CASSPQGAHRGYTF. The CDR3 DNA is TGTGCCAGCAGTCCCCAGGGGGCGCACAGAGGCTACACCTTC.

The rearrangement joins TRBV28 to TRBJ2-3; D gene uncertain. V was cut by 7 bases and J by 1 base, with 9 bases left in between. The CDR3 has 13 residues. Looked up from germline, CDR1 is MDHEN and CDR2 is SYDVKM. CDR3 protein: CASIPSGTDTQYF. The CDR3 DNA reads TGTGCCAGCATACCCAGCGGCACAGATACGCAGTATTTT. Looking up the rest from reference TRBV28 and TRBJ2-3 gives the full variable domain: DVKVTQSSRYLVKRTGEKVFLECVQDMDHENMFWYRQDPGLGLRLIYFSYDVKMKEKGDIPEGYSVSREKKERFSLILESASTNQTSMYLCASIPSGTDTQYFGPGTRLTVL.

The chain has TRBV7-3 and TRBJ1-1; a possible D gene is TRBD1 (5 bases). The CDR3 is 13 residues long. V was clipped by 8 bases and J by 7 bases, with 17 bases between them. CDR1 SGHTA and CDR2 FQGTGA come from the germline V gene. The CDR3 DNA is TGTGCCAGCTCACTCAAAGCGGGGGGTGAAGCTTTCTTT. Translated: CASSLKAGGEAFF.